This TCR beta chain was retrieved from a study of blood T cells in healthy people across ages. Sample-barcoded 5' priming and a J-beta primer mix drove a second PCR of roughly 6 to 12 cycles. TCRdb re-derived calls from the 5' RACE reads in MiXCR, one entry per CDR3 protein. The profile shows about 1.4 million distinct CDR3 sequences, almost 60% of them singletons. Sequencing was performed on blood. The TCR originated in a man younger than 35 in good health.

The CDR3 spells CASGNNRGSGANVLTF. CDR3 nucleotide sequence: TGTGCCAGCGGAAATAACCGGGGGTCTGGGGCCAACGTCCTGACTTTC. This sequence joins TRBV6-5 and TRBJ2-6; D is perhaps TRBD2 (6 bases). This CDR3 contains 16 residues. CDR1 MNHEY and CDR2 SVGAGI come from the germline V gene. V dropped 8 bases and J dropped 1 base, with 15 bases sitting between them.